The source of this T cell receptor beta chain is a study of blood T cell repertoires in COVID-19. Study-wide background: COVID-19 samples, acute and convalescent, were from the United States, Italy and Spain. The analysed material was cDNA or gDNA that came from T cells, B-cell-depleted T cells, or PBMCs.

In the original analysis: Estimation of nucleated cell counts was performed using reference gene primer amplification. Data came from immunoSEQ multiplex PCR; TCRdb stores just in-frame clones and leaves some out. For V, J and clone size, that table is used; D and trimming come from the DNA. The sample consists of about 170,000 clones, 80% to 85% of them appearing once. This clone turned up a few times. The germline V gene has CDR1 SGHVS and CDR2 FQNEAQ. Trimming left V 1 base short and J 2 bases short, with 9 bases between. The CDR3 spans 15 residues. The chain couples TRBV7-8 to TRBJ1-5; possibly TRBD1 for D (6 bases). This clonotype originated in a man aged 70 or older with active or convalescent COVID-19. The sample was peripheral blood. CDR3: CASSLGRQGNQPQHF. CDR3 in DNA: TGTGCCAGCAGCTTAGGCAGACAGGGCAATCAGCCCCAGCATTTT.